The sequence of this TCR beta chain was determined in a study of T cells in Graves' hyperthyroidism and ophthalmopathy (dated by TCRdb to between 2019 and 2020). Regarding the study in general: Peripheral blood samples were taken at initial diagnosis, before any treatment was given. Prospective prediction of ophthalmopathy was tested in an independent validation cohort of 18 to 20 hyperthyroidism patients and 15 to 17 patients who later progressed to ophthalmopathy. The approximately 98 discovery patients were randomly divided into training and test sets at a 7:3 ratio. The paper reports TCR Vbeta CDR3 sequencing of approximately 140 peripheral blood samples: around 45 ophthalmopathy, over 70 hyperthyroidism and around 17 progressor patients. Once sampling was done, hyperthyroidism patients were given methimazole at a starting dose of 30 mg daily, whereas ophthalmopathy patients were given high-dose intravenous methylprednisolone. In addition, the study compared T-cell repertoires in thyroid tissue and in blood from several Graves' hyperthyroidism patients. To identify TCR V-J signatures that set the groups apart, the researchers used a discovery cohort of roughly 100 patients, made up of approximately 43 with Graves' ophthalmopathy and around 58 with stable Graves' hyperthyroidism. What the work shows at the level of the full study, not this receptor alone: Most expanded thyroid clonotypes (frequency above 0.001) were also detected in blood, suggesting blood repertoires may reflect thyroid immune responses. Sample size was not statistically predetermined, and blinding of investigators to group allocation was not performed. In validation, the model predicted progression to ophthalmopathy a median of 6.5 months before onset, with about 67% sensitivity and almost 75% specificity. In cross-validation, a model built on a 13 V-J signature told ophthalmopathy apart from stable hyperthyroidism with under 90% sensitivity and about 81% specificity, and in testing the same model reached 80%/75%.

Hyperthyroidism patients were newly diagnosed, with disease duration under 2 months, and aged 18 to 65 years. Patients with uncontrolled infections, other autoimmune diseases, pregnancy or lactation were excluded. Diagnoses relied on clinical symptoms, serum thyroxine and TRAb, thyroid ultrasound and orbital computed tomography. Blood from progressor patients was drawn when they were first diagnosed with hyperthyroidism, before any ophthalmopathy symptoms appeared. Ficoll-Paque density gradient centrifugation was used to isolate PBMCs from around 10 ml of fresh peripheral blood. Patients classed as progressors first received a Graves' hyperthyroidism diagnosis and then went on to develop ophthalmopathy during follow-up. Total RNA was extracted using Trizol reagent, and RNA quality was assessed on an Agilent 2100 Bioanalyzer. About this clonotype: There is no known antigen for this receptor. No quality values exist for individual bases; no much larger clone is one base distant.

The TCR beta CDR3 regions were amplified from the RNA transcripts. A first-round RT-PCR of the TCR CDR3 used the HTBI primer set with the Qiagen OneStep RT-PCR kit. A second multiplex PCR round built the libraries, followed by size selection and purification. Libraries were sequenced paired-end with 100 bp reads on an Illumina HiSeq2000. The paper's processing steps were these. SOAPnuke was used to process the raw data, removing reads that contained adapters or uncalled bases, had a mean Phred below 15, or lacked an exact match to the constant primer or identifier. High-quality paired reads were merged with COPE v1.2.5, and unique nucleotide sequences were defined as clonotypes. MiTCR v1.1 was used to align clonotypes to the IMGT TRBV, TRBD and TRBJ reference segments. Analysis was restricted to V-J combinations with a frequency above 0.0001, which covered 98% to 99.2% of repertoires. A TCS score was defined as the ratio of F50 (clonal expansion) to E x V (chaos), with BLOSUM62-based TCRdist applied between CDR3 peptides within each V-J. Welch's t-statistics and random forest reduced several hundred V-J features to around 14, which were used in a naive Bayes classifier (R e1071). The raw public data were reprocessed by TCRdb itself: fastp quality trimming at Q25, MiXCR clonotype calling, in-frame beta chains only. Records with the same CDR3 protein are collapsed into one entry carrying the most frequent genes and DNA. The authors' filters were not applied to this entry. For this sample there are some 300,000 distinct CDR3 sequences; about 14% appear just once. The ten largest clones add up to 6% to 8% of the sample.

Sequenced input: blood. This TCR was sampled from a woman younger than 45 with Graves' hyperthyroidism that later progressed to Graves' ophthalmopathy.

Here the CDR3 is given as CASSSVAGLDEQFF. Here is the DNA: TGTGCCAGCAGTTCCGTAGCGGGATTAGATGAGCAGTTCTTC. The chain is encoded by TRBV28 joined to TRBJ2-1; the junction holds 8 bases that match TRBD2. The V end gives up 4 bases and the J end 8 bases, leaving 7 bases in the junction not matched to a gene. CDR1 and CDR2 are drawn from the germline V gene: MDHEN, SYDVKM. Taken from cysteine to phenylalanine, the CDR3 has 14 residues. The only DNA kept is the CDR3, 42 bases in frame from the first base.